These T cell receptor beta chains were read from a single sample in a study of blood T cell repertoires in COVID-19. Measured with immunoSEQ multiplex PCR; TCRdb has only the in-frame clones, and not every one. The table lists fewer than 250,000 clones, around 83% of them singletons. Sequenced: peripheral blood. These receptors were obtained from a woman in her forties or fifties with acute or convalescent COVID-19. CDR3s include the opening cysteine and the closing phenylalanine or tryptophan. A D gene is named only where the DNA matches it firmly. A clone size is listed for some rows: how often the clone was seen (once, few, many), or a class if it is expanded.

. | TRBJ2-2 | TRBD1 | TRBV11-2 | TGTGCCAGCAGCTGGCTTTCAACCGGGACAGCGAACACCGGGGAGCTGTTTTTT | CASSWLSTGTANTGELFF
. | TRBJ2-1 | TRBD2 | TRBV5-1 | TGCGCCACCGGGACTAGCGGGACCTACAATGAGCAGTTCTTC | CATGTSGTYNEQFF
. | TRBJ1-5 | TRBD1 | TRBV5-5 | TGTGCCAGCAGCCTAGGACAGGGATTAACTAATCAGCCCCAGCATTTT | CASSLGQGLTNQPQHF
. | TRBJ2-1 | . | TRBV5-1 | TGCGCCAGCACCACCCAGGTGTCCGGCAATGAGCAGTTCTTC | CASTTQVSGNEQFF
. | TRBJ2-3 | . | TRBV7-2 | TGTGCCAGCAGCTTAGTTCCCGGGTCGAGCACAGATACGCAGTATTTT | CASSLVPGSSTDTQYF
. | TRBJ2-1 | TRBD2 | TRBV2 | TGTGCCAGCAGTACAACTAGCGGGAGGAACAATGAGCAGTTCTTC | CASSTTSGRNNEQFF
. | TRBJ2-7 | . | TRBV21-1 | TGTGCCAGCAGCAAAGTTGAAGGGGGTAGCAACGAGCAGTACTTC | CASSKVEGGSNEQYF
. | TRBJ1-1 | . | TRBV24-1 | TGTGCCACCAGTGATCCCTCGACTCATGAAGCTTTCTTT | CATSDPSTHEAFF
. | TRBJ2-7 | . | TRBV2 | TGTGCCAGCAGGCCAACGGACATCCTCTACGAGCAGTACTTC | CASRPTDILYEQYF
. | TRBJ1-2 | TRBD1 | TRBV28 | TGTGCCAGCAGTTCCGCTCGACAGGGGGCCGGCTACACCTTC | CASSSARQGAGYTF
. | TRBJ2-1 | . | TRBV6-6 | TGTGCCAGCAGTTACTCCACTAGCTCCTACAATGAGCAGTTCTTC | CASSYSTSSYNEQFF
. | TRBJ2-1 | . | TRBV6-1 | TGTGCCAGCAGTGAAGCAGGAGGTCCACCCTACAATGAGCAGTTCTTC | CASSEAGGPPYNEQFF
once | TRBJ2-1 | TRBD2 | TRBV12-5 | TGTGCTAGTGGTTTGGTACGAACTAGCGGGATTGGTGAGCAGTTCTTC | CASGLVRTSGIGEQFF
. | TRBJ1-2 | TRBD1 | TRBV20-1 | TGCAGTGCTGGGACAGGGATCGGCTACACCTTC | CSAGTGIGYTF
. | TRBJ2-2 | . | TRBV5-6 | TGTGCCAGCAGCTTCGGGAGTTCCTCTTCCGGGGAGCTGTTTTTT | CASSFGSSSSGELFF
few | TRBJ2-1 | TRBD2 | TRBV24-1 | TGTGCCACCAGAGCGGGAGGCCACAATGAGCAGTTCTTC | CATRAGGHNEQFF
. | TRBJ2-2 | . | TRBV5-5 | TGTGCCAGCAGCTTGGGTACGGCAGGGTCCACCGGGGAGCTGTTTTTT | CASSLGTAGSTGELFF
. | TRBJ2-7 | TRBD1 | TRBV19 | TGTGCCAGTAGTCCGACAGGGCGAGCCTACGAGCAGTACTTC | CASSPTGRAYEQYF
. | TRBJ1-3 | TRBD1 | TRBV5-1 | TGCGCCAGCAGCTTGGAGGGGGCTGGGTCTGGAAACACCATATATTTT | CASSLEGAGSGNTIYF
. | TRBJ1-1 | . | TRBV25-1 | TGTGCCAGCAACGCCGGACACGCCGAAGCTTTCTTT | CASNAGHAEAFF
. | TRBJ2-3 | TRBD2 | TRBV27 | TGTGCCAGCACCCACTCTAGCGGGAGTACGACAGATACGCAGTATTTT | CASTHSSGSTTDTQYF
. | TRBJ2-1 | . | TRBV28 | TGTGCCAGCGGAGGGGCCAAGGGCGGCCGGGATGAGCAGTTCTTC | CASGGAKGGRDEQFF
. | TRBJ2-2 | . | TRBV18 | TGTGCCAGCTCACCGTCTTTAGCGGTGAACACCGGGGAGCTGTTTTTT | CASSPSLAVNTGELFF
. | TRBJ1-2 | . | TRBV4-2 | TGTGCCAGCAGCCAAGATAGAGAGGGTGACTATGGCTACACCTTC | CASSQDREGDYGYTF
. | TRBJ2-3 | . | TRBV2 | TGTGCCAGCAGTGCTGAGGGGGGGCGCACAGATACGCAGTATTTT | CASSAEGGRTDTQYF
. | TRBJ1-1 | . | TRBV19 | TGTGCCAGTCCACGACTGAGCATGAACACTGAAGCTTTCTTT | CASPRLSMNTEAFF
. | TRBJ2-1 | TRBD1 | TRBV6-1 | TGTGCCAGCAGTGAAGTTCTTGGACAGGTTTACAATGAGCAGTTCTTC | CASSEVLGQVYNEQFF
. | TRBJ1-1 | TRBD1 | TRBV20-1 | TGCAGTGCTAGTCCCCCGCAGGGGGTAATGATTGCTTTCTTT | CSASPPQGVMIAFF